What follows is one TCR beta chain and its context. Its cognate antigen is unknown. Noted treatment: over 15 received Ad26.COV2.S at low or high dose, single or two shots; about 5 received placebo; per-sample allocation not given. Samples were taken on day 63 after the first vaccine or placebo injection. An adult donor aged 18-55 years was enrolled in Boston. Vaccine was an Ad26 vector expressing Wuhan-strain SARS-CoV-2 spike. CDR3 length: 14 residues. The germline V and J ends were trimmed by 0 bases and 2 bases, with 6 bases remaining between them. CDR1 SNHLY and CDR2 FYNNEI come from the germline V gene. These data belong to a study of Ad26.COV2.S vaccination and SARS-CoV-2 variants. Study results and limitations: Recipients given vaccine exceeded placebo recipients in spike-specific TCR breadth.

Only in-frame clones appear in the TCRdb table, and some are missing; sequencing was by immunoSEQ multiplex PCR. The table lists about 370,000 clones, about nine tenths of them singletons. The specimen comprised peripheral blood, sampled in a trial of Ad26.COV2.S vaccine versus placebo. The V and J genes are TRBV2 and TRBJ2-3; D remains unclear. This TCR came from a person between 18 and 65 years old who received the Ad26.COV2.S COVID-19 vaccine or a placebo. CDR3 bases: TGTGCCAGCAGTGAAGCATCATACACAGATACGCAGTATTTT. It is translated as CASSEASYTDTQYF.